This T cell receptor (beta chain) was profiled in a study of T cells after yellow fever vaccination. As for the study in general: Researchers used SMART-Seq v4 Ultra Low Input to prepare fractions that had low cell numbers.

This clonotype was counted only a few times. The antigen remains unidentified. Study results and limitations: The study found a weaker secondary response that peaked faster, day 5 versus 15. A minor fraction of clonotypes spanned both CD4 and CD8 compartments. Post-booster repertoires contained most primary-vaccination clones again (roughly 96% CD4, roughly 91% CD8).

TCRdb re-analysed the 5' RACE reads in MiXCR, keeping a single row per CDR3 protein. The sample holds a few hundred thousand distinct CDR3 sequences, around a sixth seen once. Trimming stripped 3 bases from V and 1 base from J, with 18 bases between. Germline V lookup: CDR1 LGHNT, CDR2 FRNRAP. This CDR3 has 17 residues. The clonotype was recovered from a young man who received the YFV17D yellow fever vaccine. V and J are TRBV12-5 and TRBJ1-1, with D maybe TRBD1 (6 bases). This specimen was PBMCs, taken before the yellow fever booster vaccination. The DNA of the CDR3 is TGTGCTAGTGGTTTTGCCATTGGTCAGGGGTCGAACACTGAAGCTTTCTTT. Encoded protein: CASGFAIGQGSNTEAFF. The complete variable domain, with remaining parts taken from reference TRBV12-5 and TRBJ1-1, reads DARVTQTPRHKVTEMGQEVTMRCQPILGHNTVFWYRQTMMQGLELLAYFRNRAPLDDSGMPKDRFSAEMPDATLATLKIQPSEPRDSAVYFCASGFAIGQGSNTEAFFGQGTRLTVV.